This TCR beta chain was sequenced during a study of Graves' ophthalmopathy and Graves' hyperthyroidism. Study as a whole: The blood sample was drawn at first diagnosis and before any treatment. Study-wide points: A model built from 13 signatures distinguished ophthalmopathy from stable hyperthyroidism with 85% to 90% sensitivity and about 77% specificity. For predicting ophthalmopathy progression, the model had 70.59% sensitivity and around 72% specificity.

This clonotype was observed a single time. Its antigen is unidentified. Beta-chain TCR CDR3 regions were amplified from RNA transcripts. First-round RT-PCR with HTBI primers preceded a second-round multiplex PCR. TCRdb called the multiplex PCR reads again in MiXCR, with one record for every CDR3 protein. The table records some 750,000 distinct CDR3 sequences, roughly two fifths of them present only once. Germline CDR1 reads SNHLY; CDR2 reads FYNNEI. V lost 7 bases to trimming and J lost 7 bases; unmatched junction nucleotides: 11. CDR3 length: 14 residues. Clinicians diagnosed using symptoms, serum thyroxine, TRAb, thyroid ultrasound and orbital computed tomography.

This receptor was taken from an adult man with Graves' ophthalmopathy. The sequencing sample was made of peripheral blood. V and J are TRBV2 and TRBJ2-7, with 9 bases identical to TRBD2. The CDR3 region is CASKRRSGRGEQYF. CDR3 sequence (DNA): TGTGCCAGCAAACGACGTAGCGGGAGAGGAGAGCAGTACTTC.